Each of the 3 T cell receptor beta chains below was sequenced from the same sample in a study of blood T cell repertoires in COVID-19. Only in-frame clones appear in the TCRdb table, and some are missing; sequencing was by immunoSEQ multiplex PCR. The data show 100,000 to 150,000 clones, about nine tenths seen once. What was sequenced was peripheral blood. Receptors were obtained from a human donor in a cohort sampled during active COVID-19.

This chain links TRBV19 with TRBJ2-5, with D perhaps TRBD1 (5 bases). The CDR3 is made up of 13 amino acids. Trimming removed 6 bases at V and 2 bases at J, with 10 bases between. From germline, CDR1 is LNHDA and CDR2 SQIVND (reference sequence). The CDR3 reads CASRLDRQETQYF. The DNA of the CDR3 is TGTGCCAGTAGGCTCGACAGACAAGAGACCCAGTACTTC.

This chain joins TRBV5-5 and TRBJ1-5; the D gene is possibly TRBD1 (5 bases). Germline CDR1 SGHKS, CDR2 YYEKEE (reference sequence). Trimming pared 4 bases from V and 2 bases from J, leaving 10 bases between. The CDR3 extends over 14 amino acids. The CDR3 coding sequence is TGTGCCAGCAGCCCCCCGGGGGGCAATCAGCCCCAGCATTTT. This encodes CASSPPGGNQPQHF.

This clone was counted once. Mismatch with germline at one junction end may stem from a read error. The DNA for the CDR3 is TGTGCCAGCAGCGTAGAACAGGGAGAAGGCTCCTACGAGCAGTACTTC. Its translation: CASSVEQGEGSYEQYF. The chain joins TRBV11-3 to TRBJ2-7, with D possibly matching TRBD1 (6 bases). The germline V gene encodes CDR1 SGHNT and CDR2 YENEEA. The CDR3 has 16 residues.